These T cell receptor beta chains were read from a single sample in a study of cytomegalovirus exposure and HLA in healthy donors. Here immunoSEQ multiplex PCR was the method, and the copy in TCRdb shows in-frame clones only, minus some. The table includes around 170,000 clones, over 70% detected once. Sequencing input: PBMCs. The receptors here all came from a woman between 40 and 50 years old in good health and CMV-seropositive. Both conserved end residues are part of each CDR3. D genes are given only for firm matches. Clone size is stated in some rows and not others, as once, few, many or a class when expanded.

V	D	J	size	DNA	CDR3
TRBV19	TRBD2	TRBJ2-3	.	TGTGCCAGTAGACGAGCGGGAATCACAGATACGCAGTATTTT	CASRRAGITDTQYF
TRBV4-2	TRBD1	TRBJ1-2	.	TGTGCCAGCAGCCAAGGGACAGGGGTTAACTATGGCTACACCTTC	CASSQGTGVNYGYTF
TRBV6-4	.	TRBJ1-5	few	TGTGCCAGCAGTAAAAGGAACGGGAATCAGCCCCAGCATTTT	CASSKRNGNQPQHF
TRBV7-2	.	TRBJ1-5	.	TGTGCCAGCAGCTTATCAGCAGGGGTCGGCCAGCCCCAGCATTTT	CASSLSAGVGQPQHF
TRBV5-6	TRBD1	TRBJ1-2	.	TGTGCCAGCAGCTTGTCGGGACAGGGGTTTGGCTACACCTTC	CASSLSGQGFGYTF
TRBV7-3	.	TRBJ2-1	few	TGTGCCAGCAGCTTGGACTCCGGGGGTGAGCAGTTCTTC	CASSLDSGGEQFF
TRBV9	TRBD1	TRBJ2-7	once	TGTGCCAGCAGCGCCGGGACAGGGCCGAAGGCCTACGAGCAGTACTTC	CASSAGTGPKAYEQYF
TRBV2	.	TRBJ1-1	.	TGTGCCAGCAGTGAAGCACTGGGACATGGGAACACTGAAGCTTTCTTT	CASSEALGHGNTEAFF
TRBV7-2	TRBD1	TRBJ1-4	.	TGTGCCAGCAGCCTCACAGGGGCTAATGAAAAACTGTTTTTT	CASSLTGANEKLFF
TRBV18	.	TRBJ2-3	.	TGTGCCAGCTCACCACCTATATCGACAGGCACAGATACGCAGTATTTT	CASSPPISTGTDTQYF
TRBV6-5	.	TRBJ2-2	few	TGTGCCAGCGAACAGGGAACCGGGGAGCTGTTTTTT	CASEQGTGELFF
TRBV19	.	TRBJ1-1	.	TGTGCCAGTAGTATTTGGGTTTTGGGGCGGTATGAAGCTTTCTTT	CASSIWVLGRYEAFF
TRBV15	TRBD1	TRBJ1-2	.	TGTGCCACCAGCAGAGACCTTGTGACAGGGGGCTACACCTTC	CATSRDLVTGGYTF
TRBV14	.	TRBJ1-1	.	TGTGCCAGCAGCCCGGGGGGGTTCGGCACTGAAGCTTTCTTT	CASSPGGFGTEAFF
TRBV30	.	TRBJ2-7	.	.	CAWSVGVGQGNF
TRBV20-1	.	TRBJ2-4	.	TGCAGTGCCGATCTAGGAAACATTCAGTACTTC	CSADLGNIQYF
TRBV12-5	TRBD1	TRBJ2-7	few	TGTGCTAGTACCCCGAGACAGGGGGCTTACGAGCAGTACTTC	CASTPRQGAYEQYF
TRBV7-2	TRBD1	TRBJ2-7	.	TGTGCCAGCAGCGCTGACAGGGGGAACTACGAGCAGTACTTC	CASSADRGNYEQYF
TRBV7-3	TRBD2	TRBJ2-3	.	TGTGCCAGCAGCTCCTCACTAGCGGGGGGGCAAGATACGCAGTATTTT	CASSSSLAGGQDTQYF
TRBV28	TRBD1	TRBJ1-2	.	TGTGCCAGCAGTACATTGGGACAGGGGATTGGCTACACCTTC	CASSTLGQGIGYTF
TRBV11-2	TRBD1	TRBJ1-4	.	TGTGCCAGCAGCTTAGGACAGGGGGGGAGTGAAAAACTGTTTTTT	CASSLGQGGSEKLFF
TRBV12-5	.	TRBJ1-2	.	TGTGCTAGTGGTTTTGGGTCAGGATTATATGGCTACACCTTC	CASGFGSGLYGYTF